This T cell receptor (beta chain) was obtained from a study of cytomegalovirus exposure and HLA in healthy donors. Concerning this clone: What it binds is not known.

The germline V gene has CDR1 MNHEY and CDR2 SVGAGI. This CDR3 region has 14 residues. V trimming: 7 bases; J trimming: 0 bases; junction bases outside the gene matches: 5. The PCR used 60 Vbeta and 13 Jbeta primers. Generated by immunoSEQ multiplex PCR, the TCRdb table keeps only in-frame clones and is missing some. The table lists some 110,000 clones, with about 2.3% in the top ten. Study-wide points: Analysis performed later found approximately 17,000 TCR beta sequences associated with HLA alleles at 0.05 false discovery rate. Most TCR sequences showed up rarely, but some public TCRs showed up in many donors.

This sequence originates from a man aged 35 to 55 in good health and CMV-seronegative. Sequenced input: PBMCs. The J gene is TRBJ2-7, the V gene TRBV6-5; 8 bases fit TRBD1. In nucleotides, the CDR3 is TGTGCCAGCATCGGACAGGGAGACTCCTACGAGCAGTACTTC. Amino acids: CASIGQGDSYEQYF.